This T cell receptor beta chain was found in a study of T cell responses to AZD1222 COVID-19 vaccine. Study in general: It was second doses at about 4 or about 12 weeks that were pooled. Whole-study results and caveats: Clonal diversity was possibly underestimated, and the donors were mostly white British, with more females.

The CDR3 totals 14 residues. The V gene's germline CDR1 is MNHEY and CDR2 SVGAGI. The ends lost 5 bases at V and 7 bases at J; junction bases unmatched: 3. Assay used: immunoSEQ multiplex PCR; TCRdb lists only in-frame clones, some missing. There are roughly 120,000 clones in the sample; 88% occur only once, and 3.5% to 4.5% lies in the top ten. As to this clone: Its antigen remains unidentified.

This TCR was recovered from an adult in good health. The chain has TRBV6-5 and TRBJ1-6; TRBD1 aligns across 9 bases. Sequenced material: peripheral blood, taken on day 0 of AZD1222 vaccination. The CDR3 DNA sequence: TGTGCCAGCAGTACAGGGGGCGCGAATTCACCCCTCCACTTT. This translates into CASSTGGANSPLHF.